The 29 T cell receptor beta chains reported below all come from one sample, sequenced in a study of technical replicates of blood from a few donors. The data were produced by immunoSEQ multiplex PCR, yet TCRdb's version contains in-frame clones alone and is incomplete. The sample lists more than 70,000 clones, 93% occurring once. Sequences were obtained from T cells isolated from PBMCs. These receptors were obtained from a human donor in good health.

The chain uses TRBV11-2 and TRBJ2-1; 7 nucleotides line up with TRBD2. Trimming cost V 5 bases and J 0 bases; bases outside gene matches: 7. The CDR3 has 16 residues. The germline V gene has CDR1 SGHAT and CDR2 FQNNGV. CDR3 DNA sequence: TGTGCCAGCAGCCCCCCCCAGCGGGGCTCCTACAATGAGCAGTTCTTC. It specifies CASSPPQRGSYNEQFF.

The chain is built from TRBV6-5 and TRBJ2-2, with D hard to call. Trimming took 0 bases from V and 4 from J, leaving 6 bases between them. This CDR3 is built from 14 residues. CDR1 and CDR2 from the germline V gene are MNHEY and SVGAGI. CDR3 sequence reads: CASSYSPGTGELFF. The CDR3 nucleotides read TGTGCCAGCAGTTACTCCCCAGGCACCGGGGAGCTGTTTTTT.

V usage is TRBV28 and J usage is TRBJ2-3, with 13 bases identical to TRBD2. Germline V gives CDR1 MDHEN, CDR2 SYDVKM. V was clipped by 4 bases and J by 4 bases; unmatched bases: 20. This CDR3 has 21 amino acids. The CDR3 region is CASSYPRGLGTSGMLADTQYF. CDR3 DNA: TGTGCCAGCAGTTACCCCCGGGGGTTGGGGACTAGCGGGATGCTTGCAGATACGCAGTATTTT.

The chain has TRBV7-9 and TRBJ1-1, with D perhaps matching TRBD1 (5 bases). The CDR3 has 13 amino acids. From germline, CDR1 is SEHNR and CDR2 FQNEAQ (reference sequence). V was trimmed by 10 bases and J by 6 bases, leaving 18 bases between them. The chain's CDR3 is CATSLPGLAEAFF. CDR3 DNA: TGTGCCACCTCCCTCCCAGGGCTAGCTGAAGCTTTCTTT.

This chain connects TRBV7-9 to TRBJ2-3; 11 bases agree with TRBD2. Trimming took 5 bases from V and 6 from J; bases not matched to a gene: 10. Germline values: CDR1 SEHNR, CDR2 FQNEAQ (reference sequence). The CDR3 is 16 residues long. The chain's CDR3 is CASSPPPGLAVDTQYF. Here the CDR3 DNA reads TGTGCCAGCAGCCCACCTCCGGGACTAGCGGTTGATACGCAGTATTTT.

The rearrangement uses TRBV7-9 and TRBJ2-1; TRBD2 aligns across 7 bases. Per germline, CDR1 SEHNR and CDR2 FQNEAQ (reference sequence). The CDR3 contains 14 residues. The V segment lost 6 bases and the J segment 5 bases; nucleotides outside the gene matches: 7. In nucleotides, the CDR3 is TGTGCCAGCAGGCCCACTAGCGTGGACAATGAGCAGTTCTTC. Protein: CASRPTSVDNEQFF.

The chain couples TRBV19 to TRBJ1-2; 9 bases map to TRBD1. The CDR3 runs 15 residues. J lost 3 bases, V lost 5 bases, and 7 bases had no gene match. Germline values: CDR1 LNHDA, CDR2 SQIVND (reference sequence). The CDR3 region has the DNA TGTGCCAGTAGTCTTGCGGGACAGGGATACTATGGCTACACCTTC. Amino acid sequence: CASSLAGQGYYGYTF.

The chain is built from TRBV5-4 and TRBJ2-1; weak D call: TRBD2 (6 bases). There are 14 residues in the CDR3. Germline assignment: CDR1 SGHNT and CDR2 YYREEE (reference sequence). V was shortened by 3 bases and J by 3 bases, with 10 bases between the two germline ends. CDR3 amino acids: CASSSAGLYNEQFF. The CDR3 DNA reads TGTGCCAGCAGCTCGGCGGGACTCTACAATGAGCAGTTCTTC.

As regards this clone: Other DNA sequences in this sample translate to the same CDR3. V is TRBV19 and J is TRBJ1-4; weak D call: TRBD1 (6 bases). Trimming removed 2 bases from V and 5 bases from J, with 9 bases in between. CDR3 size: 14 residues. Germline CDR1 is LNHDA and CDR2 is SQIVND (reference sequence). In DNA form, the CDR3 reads TGTGCCAGTAGTATACAGGGGATAAATGAAAAACTGTTTTTT. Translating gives CASSIQGINEKLFF.

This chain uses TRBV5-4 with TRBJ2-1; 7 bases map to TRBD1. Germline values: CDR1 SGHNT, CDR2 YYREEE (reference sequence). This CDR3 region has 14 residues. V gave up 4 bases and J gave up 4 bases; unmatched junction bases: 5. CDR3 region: CASSNQGDYNEQFF. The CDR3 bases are TGTGCCAGCAGCAACCAGGGGGATTACAATGAGCAGTTCTTC.

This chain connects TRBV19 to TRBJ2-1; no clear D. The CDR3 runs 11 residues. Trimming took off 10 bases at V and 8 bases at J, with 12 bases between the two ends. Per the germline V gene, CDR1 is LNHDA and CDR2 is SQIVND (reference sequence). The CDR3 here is CATRTTHEQFF. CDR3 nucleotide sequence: TGTGCCACTCGAACCACTCATGAGCAGTTCTTC.

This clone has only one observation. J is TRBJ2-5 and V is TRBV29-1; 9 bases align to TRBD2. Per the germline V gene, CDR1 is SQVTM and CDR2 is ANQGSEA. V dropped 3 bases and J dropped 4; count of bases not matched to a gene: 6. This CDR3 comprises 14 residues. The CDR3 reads CSVEGGRALETQYF. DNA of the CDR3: TGCAGCGTTGAGGGCGGGAGGGCTTTAGAGACCCAGTACTTC.

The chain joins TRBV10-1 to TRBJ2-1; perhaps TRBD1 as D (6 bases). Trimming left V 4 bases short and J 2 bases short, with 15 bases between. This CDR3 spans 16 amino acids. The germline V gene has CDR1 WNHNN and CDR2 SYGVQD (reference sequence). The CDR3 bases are TGCGCCAGCAGTGTCAATGAGGCAGGGGCCTACAATGAGCAGTTCTTC. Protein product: CASSVNEAGAYNEQFF.

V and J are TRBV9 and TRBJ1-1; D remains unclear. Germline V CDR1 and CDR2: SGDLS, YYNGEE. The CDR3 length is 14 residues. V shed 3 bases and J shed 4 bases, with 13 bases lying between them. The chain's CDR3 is CASSEEVIGTEAFF. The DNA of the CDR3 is TGTGCCAGCAGCGAGGAGGTTATAGGCACTGAAGCTTTCTTT. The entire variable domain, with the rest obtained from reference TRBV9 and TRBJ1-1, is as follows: DSGVTQTPKHLITATGQRVTLRCSPRSGDLSVYWYQQSLDQGLQFLIQYYNGEERAKGNILERFSAQQFPDLHSELNLSSLELGDSALYFCASSEEVIGTEAFFGQGTRLTVV.

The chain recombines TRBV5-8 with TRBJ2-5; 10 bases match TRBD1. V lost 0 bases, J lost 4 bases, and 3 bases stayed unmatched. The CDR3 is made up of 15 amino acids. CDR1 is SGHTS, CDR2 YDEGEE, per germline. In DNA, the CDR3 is TGTGCCAGCAGCTTGGCTGGACAGGGGGTAGAGACCCAGTACTTC. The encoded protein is CASSLAGQGVETQYF.

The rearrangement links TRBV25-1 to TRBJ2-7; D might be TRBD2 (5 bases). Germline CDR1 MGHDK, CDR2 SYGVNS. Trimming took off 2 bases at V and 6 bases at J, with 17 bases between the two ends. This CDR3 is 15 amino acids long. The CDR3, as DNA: TGTGCCAGCAGTGAAATCGGTCTGAGGGATTCCGAGCAGTACTTC. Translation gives CASSEIGLRDSEQYF.

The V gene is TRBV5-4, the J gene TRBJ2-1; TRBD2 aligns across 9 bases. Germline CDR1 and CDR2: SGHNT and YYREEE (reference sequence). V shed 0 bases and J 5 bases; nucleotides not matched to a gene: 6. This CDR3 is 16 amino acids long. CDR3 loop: CASSLGGAGGHNEQFF. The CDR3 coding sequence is TGTGCCAGCAGCTTGGGAGGGGCGGGGGGGCACAATGAGCAGTTCTTC.

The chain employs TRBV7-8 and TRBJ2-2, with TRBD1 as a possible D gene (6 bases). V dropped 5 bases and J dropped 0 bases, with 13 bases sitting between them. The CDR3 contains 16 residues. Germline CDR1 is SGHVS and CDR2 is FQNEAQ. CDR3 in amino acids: CASSPEGTPNTGELFF. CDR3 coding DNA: TGTGCCAGCAGCCCAGAGGGGACACCGAACACCGGGGAGCTGTTTTTT.

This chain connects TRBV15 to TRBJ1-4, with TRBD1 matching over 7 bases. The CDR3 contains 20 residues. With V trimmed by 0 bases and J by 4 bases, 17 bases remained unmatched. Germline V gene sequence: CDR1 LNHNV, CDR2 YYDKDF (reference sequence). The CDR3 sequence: CATSRDTTRDRFPSNEKLFF. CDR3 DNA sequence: TGTGCCACCAGCAGAGACACCACCCGGGACAGATTCCCTAGTAATGAAAAACTGTTTTTT.

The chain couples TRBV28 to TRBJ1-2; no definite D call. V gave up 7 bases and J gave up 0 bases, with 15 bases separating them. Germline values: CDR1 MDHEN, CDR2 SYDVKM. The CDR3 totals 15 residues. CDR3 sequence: CASISGGQSNYGYTF. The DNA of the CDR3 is TGTGCCAGCATCTCCGGAGGCCAGTCTAACTATGGCTACACCTTC.

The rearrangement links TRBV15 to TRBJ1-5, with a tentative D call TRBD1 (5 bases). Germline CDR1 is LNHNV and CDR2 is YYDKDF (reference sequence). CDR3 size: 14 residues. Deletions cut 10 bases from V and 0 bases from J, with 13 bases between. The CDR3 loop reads CARPEGDSNQPQHF. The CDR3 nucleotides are TGTGCCAGACCTGAAGGGGATAGCAATCAGCCCCAGCATTTT.

The CDR3 DNA is TGTGCCAGCAGTGACCTAGCCGTTTCCTACGAGCAGTACTTC. Its translation: CASSDLAVSYEQYF. The V and J genes are TRBV25-1 and TRBJ2-7, with D perhaps TRBD2 (5 bases). The CDR3 has 14 amino acids. V lost 3 bases and J lost 1, with 10 bases in between. Germline CDR1 and CDR2: MGHDK and SYGVNS.

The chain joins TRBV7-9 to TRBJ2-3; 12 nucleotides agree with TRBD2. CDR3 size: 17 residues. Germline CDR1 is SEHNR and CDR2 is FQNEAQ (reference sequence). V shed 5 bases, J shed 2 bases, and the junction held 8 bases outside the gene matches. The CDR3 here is CASSPRTSGDFTDTQYF. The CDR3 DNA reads TGTGCCAGCAGCCCGCGGACTAGCGGGGATTTCACAGATACGCAGTATTTT.

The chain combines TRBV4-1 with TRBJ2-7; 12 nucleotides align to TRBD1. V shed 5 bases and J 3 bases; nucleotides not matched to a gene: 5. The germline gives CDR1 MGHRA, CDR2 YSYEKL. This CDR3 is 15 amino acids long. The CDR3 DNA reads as TGCGCCAGCAGCTTGGGACAGGGGGCATTCTACGAGCAGTACTTC. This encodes CASSLGQGAFYEQYF.

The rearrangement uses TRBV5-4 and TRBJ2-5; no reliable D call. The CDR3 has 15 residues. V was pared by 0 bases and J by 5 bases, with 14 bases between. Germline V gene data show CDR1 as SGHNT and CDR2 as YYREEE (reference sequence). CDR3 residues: CASSLATGVGETQYF. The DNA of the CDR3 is TGTGCCAGCAGCTTGGCAACCGGCGTGGGCGAGACCCAGTACTTC.

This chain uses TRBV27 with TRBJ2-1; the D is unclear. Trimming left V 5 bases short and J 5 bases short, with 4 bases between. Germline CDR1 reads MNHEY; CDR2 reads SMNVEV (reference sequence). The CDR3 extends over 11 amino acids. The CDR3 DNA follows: TGTGCCAGCAGTCTTCACAATGAGCAGTTCTTC. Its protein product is CASSLHNEQFF.

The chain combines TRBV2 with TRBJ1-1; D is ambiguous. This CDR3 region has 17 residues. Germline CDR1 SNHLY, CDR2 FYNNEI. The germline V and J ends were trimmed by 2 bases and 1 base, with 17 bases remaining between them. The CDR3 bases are TGTGCCAGCAGTGAAATTGGAGACGGATTTACGAACACTGAAGCTTTCTTT. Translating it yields CASSEIGDGFTNTEAFF.

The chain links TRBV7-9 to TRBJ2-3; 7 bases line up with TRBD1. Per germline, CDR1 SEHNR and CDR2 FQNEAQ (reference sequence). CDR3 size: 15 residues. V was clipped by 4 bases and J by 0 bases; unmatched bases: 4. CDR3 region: CASSSRDRSTDTQYF. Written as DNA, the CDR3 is TGTGCCAGCAGCTCCCGGGACAGAAGCACAGATACGCAGTATTTT.

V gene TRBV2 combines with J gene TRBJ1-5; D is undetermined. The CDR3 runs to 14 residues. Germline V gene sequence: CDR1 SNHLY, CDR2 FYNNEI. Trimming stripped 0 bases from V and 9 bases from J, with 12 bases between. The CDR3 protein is CASSEAGVTGPQHF. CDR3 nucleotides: TGTGCCAGCAGTGAAGCCGGGGTTACGGGGCCCCAGCATTTT.